Sequencing of this T cell receptor (beta chain) was carried out in a study of tumor-infiltrating lymphocytes in primary liver carcinoma. The wider study: Spanning 4.2 to 10 cm, the tumors were T1-T3 N0M0. Study-level points and caveats: Tumor top-250-clone fraction significantly exceeded that of blood (p = 0.039). Representation across all five tumor regions was limited to only about 8-24% of top clones.

The CDR3 length is 16 residues. Germline V gene lookup returns CDR1 MNHNS and CDR2 SASEGT. The trim removed 6 bases at V and 4 bases at J, leaving 11 bases unmatched. This clonotype was detected many times. Antigen specificity is unknown. Total RNA (roughly 530 ng) served as template for TCR beta cDNA synthesis primed by a constant-region primer. Nested multiplex PCR, run for three rounds with slightly modified ARM-PCR, yielded TCR beta libraries. A C-beta reverse primer and TRBV1-TRBV30 forward primers served in each of the first two PCR rounds, at about 10 cycles apiece. TCRdb reanalysed the multiplex PCR reads using MiXCR and keeps one entry per CDR3 protein. Among roughly 120,000 distinct CDR3 sequences listed, roughly 69% were seen once. It was from 20-30 mg of unsorted bulk tissue that RNA and DNA were co-extracted. None of the patients had received treatment, and all had chronic HBV infection.

The receptor comes from a woman aged 55 to 70 with primary liver carcinoma and hepatitis B virus infection. V and J are TRBV6-1 and TRBJ2-1; the match to TRBD2 covers 8 bases. Sample: liver tumor tissue from sampling region 1. Noted subset: tumor region T1, superior pole. CDR3 residues: CASRNIGAGGYNEQFF. The CDR3, as DNA: TGTGCCAGCAGGAACATAGGGGCGGGAGGTTACAATGAGCAGTTCTTC.